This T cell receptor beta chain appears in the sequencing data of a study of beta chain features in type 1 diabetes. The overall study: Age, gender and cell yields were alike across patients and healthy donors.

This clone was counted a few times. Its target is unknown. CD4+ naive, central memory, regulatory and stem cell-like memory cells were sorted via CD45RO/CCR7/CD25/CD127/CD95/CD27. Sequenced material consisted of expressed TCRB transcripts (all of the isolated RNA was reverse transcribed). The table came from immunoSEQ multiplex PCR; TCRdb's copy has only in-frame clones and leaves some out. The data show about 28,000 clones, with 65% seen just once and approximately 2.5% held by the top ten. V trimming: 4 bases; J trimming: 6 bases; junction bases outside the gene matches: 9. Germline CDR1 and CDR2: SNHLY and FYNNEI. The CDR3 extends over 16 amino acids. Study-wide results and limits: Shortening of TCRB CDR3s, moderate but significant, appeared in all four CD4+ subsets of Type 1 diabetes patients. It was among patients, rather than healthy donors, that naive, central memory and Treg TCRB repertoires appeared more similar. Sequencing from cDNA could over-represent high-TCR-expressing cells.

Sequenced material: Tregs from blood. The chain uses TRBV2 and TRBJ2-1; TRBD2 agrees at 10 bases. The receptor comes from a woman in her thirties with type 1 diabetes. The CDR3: CASSAQLAGGINEQFF. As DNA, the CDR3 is TGTGCCAGCAGTGCTCAATTAGCGGGAGGTATCAATGAGCAGTTCTTC. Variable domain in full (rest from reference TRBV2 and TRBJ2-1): EPEVTQTPSHQVTQMGQEVILRCVPISNHLYFYWYRQILGQKVEFLVSFYNNEISEKSEIFDDQFSVERPDGSNFTLKIRSTKLEDSAMYFCASSAQLAGGINEQFFGPGTRLTVL.